These 13 T cell receptor beta chains came from one sample sequenced in a study of CD8+ T cells in alopecia areata. Extracted RNA was reverse transcribed into cDNA, the sequencing template. TCRdb keeps only in-frame clones here, not all; method: immunoSEQ multiplex PCR. Of over 200,000 clones listed, 57% are singletons. The sequencing here drew on CD4+ T cells sorted from blood, taken at week 0. The origin of the receptors is a human donor with alopecia areata.

This clone came up a few times. The chain has TRBV5-8 and TRBJ1-5, with no clear D. The CDR3 is 14 residues long. With 1 base removed from V and 4 bases from J, the gap between germline ends came to 9 bases. Germline V gives CDR1 SGHTS, CDR2 YDEGEE. CDR3 amino acids: CASSLRLQNQPQHF. CDR3 coding DNA: TGTGCCAGCAGCTTGCGTTTACAGAATCAGCCCCAGCATTTT.

The rearrangement joins TRBV29-1 to TRBJ2-5; 7 bases line up with TRBD2. The CDR3 has 13 residues. Germline lookup yields CDR1 SQVTM and CDR2 ANQGSEA. V was pared by 7 bases and J by 2 bases, with 7 bases of the junction left unmatched. The CDR3 DNA reads as TGCAGCGCTGGGGGGGGATTACAAGAGACCCAGTACTTC. Residues: CSAGGGLQETQYF.

The chain has TRBV30 and TRBJ2-3, with TRBD1 matching over 12 bases. There are 16 residues in the CDR3. V lost 1 base to trimming and J lost 8 bases; unmatched junction nucleotides: 10. The V gene's germline CDR1 is GTSNPN and CDR2 SVGIG (reference sequence). Written as DNA, the CDR3 is TGTGCCTGGAGTGCCGGGACAGGGGGCCAGCGTGGTACGCAGTATTTT. This sequence encodes CAWSAGTGGQRGTQYF. Using reference TRBV30 and TRBJ2-3 for the parts outside the CDR3, the full variable domain is SQTIHQWPATLVQPVGSPLSLECTVEGTSNPNLYWYRQAAGRGLQLLFYSVGIGQISSEVPQNLSASRPQDRQFILSSKKLLLSDSGFYLCAWSAGTGGQRGTQYFGPGTRLTVL.

Of note for this clone: Other nucleotide sequences from this sample produce the same CDR3. The rearrangement links TRBV30 to TRBJ1-5, with 7 bases matching TRBD1. The length of the CDR3 is 14 residues. V lost 2 bases, J lost 4 bases, and 5 bases stayed unmatched. Germline CDR1 reads GTSNPN; CDR2 reads SVGIG (reference sequence). In DNA form, the CDR3 reads TGTGCCTGGAGTCGGGACAGAGGGAATCAGCCCCAGCATTTT. Amino acid sequence: CAWSRDRGNQPQHF.

V is TRBV6-6 and J is TRBJ2-5, with D uncertain. V lost 4 bases, J lost 5 bases, and 14 bases lay in between. From germline, CDR1 is MNHNY and CDR2 SVGAGI (reference sequence). CDR3 length: 14 residues. This chain's CDR3 is CASSLIQRAETQYF. CDR3 in DNA: TGTGCCAGCAGTTTGATACAGCGAGCGGAGACCCAGTACTTC.

This sequence joins TRBV15 and TRBJ2-1; D may be TRBD1 (5 bases). The CDR3 is made up of 16 amino acids. V was pared by 5 bases and J by 3 bases, with 17 bases between. Germline V CDR1 and CDR2: LNHNV, YYDKDF (reference sequence). CDR3: CATSANRPFGYNEQFF. Here the CDR3 DNA reads TGTGCCACCAGCGCAAACAGGCCTTTCGGCTACAATGAGCAGTTCTTC.

The chain combines TRBV29-1 with TRBJ1-5; D remains ambiguous. With 4 bases removed from V and 3 bases from J, the gap between germline ends came to 7 bases. The length of the CDR3 is 12 residues. In germline, CDR1 is SQVTM, CDR2 ANQGSEA. The DNA for the CDR3 is TGCAGCGTTGGGGCGGACAATCAGCCCCAGCATTTT. As protein: CSVGADNQPQHF.

The chain uses TRBV5-6 and TRBJ2-7; D call uncertain. The CDR3 has 11 amino acids. V shed 4 bases and J shed 7 bases, with 9 bases lying between them. Per the germline V gene, CDR1 is SGHDT and CDR2 is YYEEEE. Written as DNA, the CDR3 is TGTGCCAGCAGCCGCCTGGGTGAGCAGTACTTC. Encoded protein: CASSRLGEQYF.

This chain uses TRBV5-4 with TRBJ1-1; D remains unclear. This CDR3 has 13 amino acids. In germline, CDR1 is SGHNT, CDR2 YYREEE (reference sequence). The V and J ends lost 3 bases and 2 bases respectively, with 8 bases between them. The CDR3 sequence is CASSSGFNTEAFF. In DNA form, the CDR3 reads TGTGCCAGCAGCTCCGGATTCAACACTGAAGCTTTCTTT.

The chain links TRBV7-9 to TRBJ2-3, with D unresolved. V dropped 3 bases and J dropped 5 bases, with 3 bases sitting between them. Germline V gene data show CDR1 as SEHNR and CDR2 as FQNEAQ (reference sequence). CDR3 length: 11 amino acids. CDR3: CASSFQDTQYF. The DNA of the CDR3 is TGTGCCAGCAGCTTTCAAGATACGCAGTATTTT.

This chain connects TRBV6-5 to TRBJ2-7; D might be TRBD1 (6 bases). The ends were cut back, 2 bases at V and 4 bases at J, with 15 bases in the middle. The germline V gene encodes CDR1 MNHEY and CDR2 SVGAGI. The CDR3 covers 15 residues. CDR3 sequence reads: CASSYRRTESYEQYF. The CDR3 nucleotides are TGTGCCAGCAGTTACCGCCGGACAGAATCTTACGAGCAGTACTTC.

CDR3 amino acids: CASSQGGTWEQFF. The CDR3 DNA reads TGCGCCAGCAGCCAAGGAGGGACATGGGAGCAGTTCTTC. The rearrangement joins TRBV4-1 to TRBJ2-1, with D tentatively TRBD1 (6 bases). The V and J ends lost 1 base and 10 bases respectively, with 11 bases between them. The CDR3 has 13 residues. Germline V CDR1 and CDR2: MGHRA, YSYEKL.

J is TRBJ1-4 and V is TRBV4-1; 11 bases are a match to TRBD1. V lost 1 base to trimming and J lost 7 bases; unmatched junction nucleotides: 8. CDR3 length: 17 residues. Looked up from germline, CDR1 is MGHRA and CDR2 is YSYEKL. The CDR3 loop reads CASSQGRTGGKSEKLFF. CDR3 DNA: TGCGCCAGCAGCCAAGGGAGGACAGGGGGCAAGAGTGAAAAACTGTTTTTT.